This entry describes one T cell receptor beta chain. This entry belongs to a study of control samples from healthy donors and cancer patients. Germline lookup yields CDR1 LNHDA and CDR2 SQIVND (reference sequence). V lost 7 bases, J lost 1 base, and 4 bases lay in between. This CDR3 is built from 11 residues. Some clones are missing from TCRdb's copy, which holds only in-frame ones; the method was immunoSEQ multiplex PCR. Of roughly 60,000 clones listed, around 95% are singletons. The chain employs TRBV19 and TRBJ1-1; D gene unclear. This clonotype was sampled from a man aged 25-40 years in good health. Sample: blood. CDR3 amino acids: CASKGNTEAFF. DNA of the CDR3: TGTGCCAGTAAGGGGAACACTGAAGCTTTCTTT.